This T cell receptor beta chain was captured by sequencing in a study of T cell repertoires in cytomegalovirus infection. TCRdb called the reads again in MiXCR, with one record for every CDR3 protein. The sample carries tens of thousands of distinct CDR3 sequences, around 20% recorded once. This CDR3 contains 14 residues. Trimming removed 3 bases from V and 5 bases from J, with 11 bases in between. This clonotype was observed many times. Its specificity is unknown. The chain is built from TRBV12-3 or TRBV12-4 and TRBJ2-1; D may be TRBD2 (5 bases). This TCR came from a human donor in good health (CMV status not recorded). Some clones in this sample may be carry-over from other donors' samples. Material: CD8+ T cells from cultured PBMCs, obtained from culture after CMV antigen stimulation. The CDR3 DNA is TGTGCCAGCAGTTTCCGTGGACTTAACAATGAGCAGTTCTTC. This translates into CASSFRGLNNEQFF.